A single TCR beta chain is shown here with its context. The sample originates from a study of T cell changes during pregnancy in multiple sclerosis. Assay: immunoSEQ multiplex PCR; the TCRdb copy retains only in-frame clones and omits some. The sample yields fewer than 45,000 clones, roughly nine tenths seen once. Looked up from germline, CDR1 is SGHRS and CDR2 is YFSETQ. The length of the CDR3 is 15 residues. V shed 5 bases and J 8 bases; nucleotides not matched to a gene: 7. Specimen: CD4+ T cells from peripheral blood mononuclear cells, collected in the first trimester of pregnancy. The V call is TRBV5-1, the J call TRBJ2-1, with 13 bases matching TRBD2. The receptor was derived from a female donor with multiple sclerosis, enrolled in a pregnancy study. The CDR3 sequence is CASSMGLAGHYEQFF. The CDR3 DNA is TGCGCCAGCAGTATGGGACTAGCGGGGCACTATGAGCAGTTCTTC.